The entry that follows covers one T cell receptor beta chain sequence. Its antigen is unknown. This record belongs to a study of multiple sclerosis patients with progressive multifocal leukoencephalopathy. In germline, CDR1 is SGHNT, CDR2 YYREEE (reference sequence). With 0 bases removed from V and 4 bases from J, the gap between germline ends came to 19 bases. The CDR3 is made up of 17 amino acids. Regarding the study as a whole: Expanded clones at PML onset predated and persisted through natalizumab therapy.

Generated by immunoSEQ multiplex PCR, the TCRdb table keeps only in-frame clones and is missing some. The sample contains some 28,000 clones, around 90% of which appear only once. Time point: about a year of natalizumab therapy. All patients had prior interferon beta, and all PML patients were female. The receptor was isolated from a human donor with multiple sclerosis. V gene TRBV5-4 combines with J gene TRBJ1-1; D is perhaps TRBD1 (5 bases). The material sequenced was PBMCs, taken from a patient treated with natalizumab. The CDR3 bases are TGTGCCAGCAGCTTGGGGGGGACCGCGATTGGTCGCACTGAAGCTTTCTTT. Its protein is CASSLGGTAIGRTEAFF.